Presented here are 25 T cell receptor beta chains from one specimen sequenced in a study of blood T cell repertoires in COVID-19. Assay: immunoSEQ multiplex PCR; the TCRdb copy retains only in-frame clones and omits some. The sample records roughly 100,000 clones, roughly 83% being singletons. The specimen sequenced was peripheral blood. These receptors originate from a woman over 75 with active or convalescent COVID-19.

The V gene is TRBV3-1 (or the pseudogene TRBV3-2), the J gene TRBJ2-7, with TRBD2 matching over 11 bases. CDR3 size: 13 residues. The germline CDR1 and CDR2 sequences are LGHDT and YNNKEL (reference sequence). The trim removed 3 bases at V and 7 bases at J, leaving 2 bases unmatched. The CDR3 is CASSQRLAGEQYF. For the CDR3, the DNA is TGTGCCAGCAGCCAGAGACTAGCGGGGGAGCAGTACTTC.

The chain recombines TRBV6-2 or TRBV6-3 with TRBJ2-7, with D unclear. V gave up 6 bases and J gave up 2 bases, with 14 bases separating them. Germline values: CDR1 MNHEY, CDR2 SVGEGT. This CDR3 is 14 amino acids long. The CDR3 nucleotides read TGTGCCAGCAGCTTTATGAGTGGTGCCTACGAGCAGTACTTC. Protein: CASSFMSGAYEQYF.

This CDR3 is CASSLVAGGDQPQHF. Here the CDR3 DNA reads TGTGCCAGCAGCTTAGTTGCTGGGGGCGATCAGCCCCAGCATTTT. The chain recombines TRBV7-2 with TRBJ1-5, with D possibly being TRBD1 (6 bases). Germline V gene sequence: CDR1 SGHTA, CDR2 FQGNSA. Trimming removed 1 base from V and 5 bases from J, with 12 bases in between. The CDR3 length is 15 residues.

The CDR3 reads CASSIALPEPQHF. In DNA, the CDR3 is TGTGCCAGTAGTATAGCCCTCCCCGAGCCCCAGCATTTT. The chain uses TRBV19 and TRBJ1-5; D is undetermined. The CDR3 consists of 13 residues. Germline-derived CDR1 and CDR2 are LNHDA and SQIVND (reference sequence). V was cut by 1 base and J by 8 bases, with 9 bases left in between.

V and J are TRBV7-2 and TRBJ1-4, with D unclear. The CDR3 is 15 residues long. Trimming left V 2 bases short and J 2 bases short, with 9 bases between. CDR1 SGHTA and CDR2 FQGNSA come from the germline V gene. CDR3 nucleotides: TGTGCCAGCAGCTTAAAGGCAGCGACTAATGAAAAACTGTTTTTT. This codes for CASSLKAATNEKLFF.

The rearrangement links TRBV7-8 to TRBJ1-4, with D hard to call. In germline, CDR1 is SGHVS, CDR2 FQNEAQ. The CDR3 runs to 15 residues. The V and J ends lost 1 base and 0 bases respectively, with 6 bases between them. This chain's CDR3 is CASSLVPATNEKLFF. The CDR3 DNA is TGTGCCAGCAGCTTAGTGCCAGCAACTAATGAAAAACTGTTTTTT.

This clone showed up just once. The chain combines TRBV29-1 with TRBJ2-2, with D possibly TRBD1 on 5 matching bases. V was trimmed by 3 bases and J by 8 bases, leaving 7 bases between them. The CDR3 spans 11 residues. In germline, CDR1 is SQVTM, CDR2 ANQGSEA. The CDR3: CSVEGRGELFF. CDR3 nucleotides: TGCAGCGTTGAGGGGCGGGGGGAGCTGTTTTTT.

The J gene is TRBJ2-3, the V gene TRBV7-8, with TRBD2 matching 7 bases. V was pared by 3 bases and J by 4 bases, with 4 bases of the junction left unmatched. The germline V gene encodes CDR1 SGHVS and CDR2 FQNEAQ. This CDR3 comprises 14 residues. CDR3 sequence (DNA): TGTGCCAGCAGCTTCGGTGCGGGGGCAGATACGCAGTATTTT. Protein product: CASSFGAGADTQYF.

DNA of the CDR3: TGTGCCAGCAGTGGTGTACAGAACTATGGCTACACCTTC. This sequence encodes CASSGVQNYGYTF. This rearrangement joins TRBV2 to TRBJ1-2; D not certain. The CDR3 length is 13 residues. V lost 4 bases and J 2 bases, leaving 8 bases between the germline ends. CDR1 SNHLY and CDR2 FYNNEI come from the germline V gene.

The CDR3 DNA reads as TGTGCCAGCAGCTTCTCCCAACTTGACTCTGGAAACACCATATATTTT. Protein product: CASSFSQLDSGNTIYF. This chain uses TRBV11-2 with TRBJ1-3, with D unclear. This CDR3 is built from 16 residues. From germline, CDR1 is SGHAT and CDR2 FQNNGV. Trimming took off 3 bases at V and 0 bases at J, with 12 bases between the two ends.

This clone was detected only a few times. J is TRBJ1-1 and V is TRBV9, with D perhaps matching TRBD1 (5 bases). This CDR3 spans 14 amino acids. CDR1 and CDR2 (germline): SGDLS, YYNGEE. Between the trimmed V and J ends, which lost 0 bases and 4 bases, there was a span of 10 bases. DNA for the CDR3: TGTGCCAGCAGCGTAGGGGGCTGGGGCACTGAAGCTTTCTTT. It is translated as CASSVGGWGTEAFF. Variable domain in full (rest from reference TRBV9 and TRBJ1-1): DSGVTQTPKHLITATGQRVTLRCSPRSGDLSVYWYQQSLDQGLQFLIQYYNGEERAKGNILERFSAQQFPDLHSELNLSSLELGDSALYFCASSVGGWGTEAFFGQGTRLTVV.

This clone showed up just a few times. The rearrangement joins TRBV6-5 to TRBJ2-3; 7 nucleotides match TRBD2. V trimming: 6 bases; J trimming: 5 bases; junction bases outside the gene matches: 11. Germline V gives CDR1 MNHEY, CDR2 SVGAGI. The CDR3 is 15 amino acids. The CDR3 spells CASRRTRVNLDTQYF. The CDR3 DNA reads TGTGCCAGCAGAAGGACTAGGGTTAACTTAGATACGCAGTATTTT.

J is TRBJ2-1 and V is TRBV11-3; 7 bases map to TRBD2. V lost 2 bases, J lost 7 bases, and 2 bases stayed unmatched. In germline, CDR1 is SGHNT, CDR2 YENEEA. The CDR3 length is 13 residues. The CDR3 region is CASSLSGVNEQFF. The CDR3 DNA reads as TGTGCCAGCAGCTTAAGCGGGGTTAATGAGCAGTTCTTC.

The CDR3 nucleotides are TGTGCCAGCAGCGGGGGGGCGACAGGGTGGAACACCATATATTTT. Protein sequence: CASSGGATGWNTIYF. This chain joins TRBV9 and TRBJ1-3; TRBD1 matches at 7 bases. CDR3 length: 15 amino acids. V gave up 3 bases and J gave up 7 bases; unmatched junction bases: 10. CDR1 SGDLS and CDR2 YYNGEE come from the germline V gene.

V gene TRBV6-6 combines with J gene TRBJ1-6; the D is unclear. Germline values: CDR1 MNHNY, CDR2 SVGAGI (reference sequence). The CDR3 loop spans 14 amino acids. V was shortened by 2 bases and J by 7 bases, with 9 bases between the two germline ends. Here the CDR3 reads CASSYGQKNSPLHF. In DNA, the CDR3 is TGTGCCAGCAGTTACGGTCAGAAAAATTCACCCCTCCACTTT.

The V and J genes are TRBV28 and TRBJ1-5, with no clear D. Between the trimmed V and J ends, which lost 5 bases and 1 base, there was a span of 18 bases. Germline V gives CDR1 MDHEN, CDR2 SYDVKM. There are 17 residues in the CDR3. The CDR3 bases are TGTGCCAGCAGTGCCTATCTCTCGGGGTTGAGCAATCAGCCCCAGCATTTT. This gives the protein CASSAYLSGLSNQPQHF.

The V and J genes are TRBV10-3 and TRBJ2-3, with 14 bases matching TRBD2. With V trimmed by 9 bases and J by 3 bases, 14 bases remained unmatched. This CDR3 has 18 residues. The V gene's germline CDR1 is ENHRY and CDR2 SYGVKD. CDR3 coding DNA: TGTGCCATAAGACAGGGGACTAGCGGGAGCAGGGGGACAGATACGCAGTATTTT. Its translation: CAIRQGTSGSRGTDTQYF.

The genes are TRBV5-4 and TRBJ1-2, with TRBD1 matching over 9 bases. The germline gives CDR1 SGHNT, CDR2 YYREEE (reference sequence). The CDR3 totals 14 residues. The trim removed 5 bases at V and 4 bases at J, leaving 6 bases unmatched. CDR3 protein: CASRPDRGFYGYTF. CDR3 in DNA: TGTGCCAGCAGACCTGACAGGGGGTTCTATGGCTACACCTTC. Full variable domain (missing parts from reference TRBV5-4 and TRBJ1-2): ETGVTQSPTHLIKTRGQQVTLRCSSQSGHNTVSWYQQALGQGPQFIFQYYREEENGRGNFPPRFSGLQFPNYSSELNVNALELDDSALYLCASRPDRGFYGYTFGSGTRLTVV.

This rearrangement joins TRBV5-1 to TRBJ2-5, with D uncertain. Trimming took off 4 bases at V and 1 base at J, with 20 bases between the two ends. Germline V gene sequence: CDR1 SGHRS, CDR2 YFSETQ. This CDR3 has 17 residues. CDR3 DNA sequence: TGCGCCAGCAGCCCGAGGTCCCAGAGTTGGCTCCAAGAGACCCAGTACTTC. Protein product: CASSPRSQSWLQETQYF.

CDR3 amino acids: CASSKGLAGGADTQYF. The CDR3 DNA reads TGTGCCAGCAGTAAGGGACTAGCGGGAGGAGCAGATACGCAGTATTTT. The rearrangement links TRBV28 to TRBJ2-3, with TRBD2 identical over 15 bases. Germline V gene sequence: CDR1 MDHEN, CDR2 SYDVKM. CDR3 length: 16 amino acids. V lost 5 bases, J lost 4 bases, and 4 bases stayed unmatched.

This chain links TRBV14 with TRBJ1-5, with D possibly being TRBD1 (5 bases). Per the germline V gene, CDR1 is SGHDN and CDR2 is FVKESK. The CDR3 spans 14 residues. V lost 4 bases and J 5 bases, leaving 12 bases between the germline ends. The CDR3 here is CASSPGRGDQPQHF. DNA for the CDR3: TGTGCCAGCAGCCCAGGGAGGGGCGATCAGCCCCAGCATTTT.

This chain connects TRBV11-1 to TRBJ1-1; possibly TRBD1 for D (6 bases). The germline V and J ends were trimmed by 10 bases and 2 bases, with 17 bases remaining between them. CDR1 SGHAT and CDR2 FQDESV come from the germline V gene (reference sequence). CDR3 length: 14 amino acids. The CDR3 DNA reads TGTGCCACCGCATGGACAGCGCAAAACACTGAAGCTTTCTTT. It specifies CATAWTAQNTEAFF.

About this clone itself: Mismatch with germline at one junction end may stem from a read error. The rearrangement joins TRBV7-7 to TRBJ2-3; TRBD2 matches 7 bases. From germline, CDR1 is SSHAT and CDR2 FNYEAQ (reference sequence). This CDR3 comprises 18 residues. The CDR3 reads CASSSLPVWGEGRDTQYF. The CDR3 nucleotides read TGTGCTAGCAGCTCATTGCCGGTTTGGGGGGAGGGCCGAGATACGCAGTATTTT.

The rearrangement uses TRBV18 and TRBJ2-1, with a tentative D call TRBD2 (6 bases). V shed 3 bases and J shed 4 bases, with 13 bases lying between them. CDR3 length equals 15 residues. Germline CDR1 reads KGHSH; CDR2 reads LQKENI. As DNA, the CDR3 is TGTGCCAGCTCACCGGGTAGCGGCCCATACAATGAGCAGTTCTTC. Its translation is CASSPGSGPYNEQFF.

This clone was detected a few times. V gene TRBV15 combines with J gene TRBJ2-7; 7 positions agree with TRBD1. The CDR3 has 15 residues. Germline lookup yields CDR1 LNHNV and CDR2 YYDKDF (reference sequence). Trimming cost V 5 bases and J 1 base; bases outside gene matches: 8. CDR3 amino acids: CATSPMGTESYEQYF. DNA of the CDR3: TGTGCCACCAGCCCCATGGGGACAGAGTCCTACGAGCAGTACTTC.